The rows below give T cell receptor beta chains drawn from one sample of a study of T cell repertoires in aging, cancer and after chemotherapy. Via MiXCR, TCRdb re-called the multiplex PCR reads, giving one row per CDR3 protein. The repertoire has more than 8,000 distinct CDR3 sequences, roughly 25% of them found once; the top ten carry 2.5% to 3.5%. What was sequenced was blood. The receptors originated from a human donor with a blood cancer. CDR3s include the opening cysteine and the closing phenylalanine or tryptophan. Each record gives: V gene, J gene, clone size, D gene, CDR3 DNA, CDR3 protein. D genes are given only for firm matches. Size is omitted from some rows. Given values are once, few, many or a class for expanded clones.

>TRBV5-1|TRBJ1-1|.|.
TGCGCCAGCAGACTTTCAGGGTTGGACACTGAAGCTTTCTTT
CASRLSGLDTEAFF
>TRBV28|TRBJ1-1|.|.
TGTGCCAGCAGTTTATACCTTTCCGCGGGGGGGGACACTGAAGCTTTCTTT
CASSLYLSAGGDTEAFF
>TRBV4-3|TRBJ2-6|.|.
TGCGCCAGCAGCCAAGCGGCGACTAGCTCTGGGGCCAACGTCCTGACTTTC
CASSQAATSSGANVLTF
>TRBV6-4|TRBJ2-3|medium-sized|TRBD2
TGTGCCAGCAGTGACGCGGGGGGGCCAGATACGCAGTATTTT
CASSDAGGPDTQYF
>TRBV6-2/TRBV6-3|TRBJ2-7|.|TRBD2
TGTGCCAGCAGCCGGGAGGGCCGGGGCGAGCAGTACTTC
CASSREGRGEQYF
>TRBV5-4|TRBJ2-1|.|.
TGTGCCAGCAGCCTCTTGGGCGGCAGATACAATGAGCAGTTCTTC
CASSLLGGRYNEQFF
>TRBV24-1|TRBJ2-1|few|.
TGTGCCACCAGTCTGGAGTCCTACAATGAGCAGTTCTTC
CATSLESYNEQFF
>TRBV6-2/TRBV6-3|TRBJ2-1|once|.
TGTGCCAGCAGTTACTATACAGCTGCGGGCTATTCCTACTTATACAATGAGCAGTTCTTC
CASSYYTAAGYSYLYNEQFF
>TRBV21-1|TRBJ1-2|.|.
TGTGCCAGCAGCAAGACACCAAAGGGTGTCTATGGCTACACCTTC
CASSKTPKGVYGYTF
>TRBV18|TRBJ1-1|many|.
TGTGCCAGCTCACCCCCGGTTCGGGGCAACACTGAAGCTTTCTTT
CASSPPVRGNTEAFF
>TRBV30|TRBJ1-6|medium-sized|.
TGTGCCTGGAGCCTTAATTCACCCCTCCACTTT
CAWSLNSPLHF
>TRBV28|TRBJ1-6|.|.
TGTGCCAGCAGTGGGGTTAATTCACCCCTCCACTTT
CASSGVNSPLHF
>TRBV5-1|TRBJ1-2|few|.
TGCGCCAGCAGCTTGGAAACAGGCAGCTATGGCTACACCTTC
CASSLETGSYGYTF
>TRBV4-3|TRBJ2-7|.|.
TGTGCCAGCAGCCAAGACGGGGCAGGGAGTACCTACGAGCAGTACTTC
CASSQDGAGSTYEQYF
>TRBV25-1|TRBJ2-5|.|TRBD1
TGTGCCAGCAGCCCTGGGGACAGGGGGTTCGAGACCCAGTACTTC
CASSPGDRGFETQYF
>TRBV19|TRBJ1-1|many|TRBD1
TGTGCCAGTAGTAAGACAGGGGTCTCGCCAGATTGGATGAACACTGAAGCTTTCTTT
CASSKTGVSPDWMNTEAFF
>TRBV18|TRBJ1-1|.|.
TGTGCCAGCTCACCAATACCGTCGTTTACAGGGAACACTGAAGCTTTCTTT
CASSPIPSFTGNTEAFF
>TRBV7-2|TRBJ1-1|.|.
TGTGCCAGCAGCTTGGCAGCCATGATCACTGAAGCTTTCTTT
CASSLAAMITEAFF
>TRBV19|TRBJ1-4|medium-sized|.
TGTGCCAGTAGCCCTTCGGGGACTGCAACTAATGAAAAACTGTTTTTT
CASSPSGTATNEKLFF
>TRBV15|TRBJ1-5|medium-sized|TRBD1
TGTGCCACCAGCAGAGATGACAGGGGGCATGATCAGCCCCAGCATTTT
CATSRDDRGHDQPQHF
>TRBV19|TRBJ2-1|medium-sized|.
TGTGCCAGTAGTCCCCTACCCTCCAGCTCCTACAATGAGCAGTTCTTC
CASSPLPSSSYNEQFF
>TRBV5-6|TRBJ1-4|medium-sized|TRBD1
TGTGCCAGCAGCTGGACAGGGGTTCTTAATGAAAAACTGTTTTTT
CASSWTGVLNEKLFF
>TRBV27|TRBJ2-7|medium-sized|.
TGTGCCAGCAGGACGAGCTCCTACGAGCAGTACTTC
CASRTSSYEQYF
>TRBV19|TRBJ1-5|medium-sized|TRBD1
TGTGCCAGACCCTGGGACAGACTGGACATTAGCAATCAGCCCCAGCATTTT
CARPWDRLDISNQPQHF
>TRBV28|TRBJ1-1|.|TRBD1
TGTGCCAGCAGTCCGACACAGGGGATGAACACTGAAGCTTTCTTT
CASSPTQGMNTEAFF
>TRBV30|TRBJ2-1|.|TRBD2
TGTGCCTGGAGTGTCACCGGGACTAGCGGGGGCAATGAGCAGTTCTTC
CAWSVTGTSGGNEQFF
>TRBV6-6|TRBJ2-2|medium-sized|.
TGTGCCAGCAGTTACTACAGGGCGGCCGGGGAGCTGTTTTTT
CASSYYRAAGELFF
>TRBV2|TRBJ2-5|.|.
TGTGCCAGCAGGGAAGGGACCGCCAACCAAGAGACCCAGTACTTC
CASREGTANQETQYF
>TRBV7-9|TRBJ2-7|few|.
TGTGCCAGCAGCTATGGACACCCGCGGGAGCAGTACTTC
CASSYGHPREQYF
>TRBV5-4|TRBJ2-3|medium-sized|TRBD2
TGTGCCAGCAGTCAGGGGACTAGCGACTTTGATACGCAGTATTTT
CASSQGTSDFDTQYF
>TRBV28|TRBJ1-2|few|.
TGTGCCAGCAGGGTCCCACAGGGAATTAACTATGGCTACACCTTC
CASRVPQGINYGYTF
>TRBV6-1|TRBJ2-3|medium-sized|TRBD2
TGTGCCAGCAGTGCCCGTCGACTAGCGGGGGTGGTAGATACGCAGTATTTT
CASSARRLAGVVDTQYF
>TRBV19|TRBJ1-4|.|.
TGTGCCAATAGTGGGCTAAGGGAAACACTGTTTTTT
CANSGLRETLFF
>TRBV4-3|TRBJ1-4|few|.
TGCGCCAGCAGCCAAGGTACTAATGAAAAACTGTTTTTT
CASSQGTNEKLFF
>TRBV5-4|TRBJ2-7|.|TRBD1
TGTGCCTGCAGCTTAGTGGGCGCCGGGACAGGGGACTACGAGCAGTACTTC
CACSLVGAGTGDYEQYF
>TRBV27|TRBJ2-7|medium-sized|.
TGTGCCAGCAGTTTACGGGAGTGGGGCGAGCAGTACTTC
CASSLREWGEQYF
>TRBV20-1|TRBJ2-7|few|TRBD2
TGCAGTGCTCCCGCAGGACTAGCGGGAAACTCCTACGAGCAGTACTTC
CSAPAGLAGNSYEQYF
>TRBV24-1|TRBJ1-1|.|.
TGTGCCACCAGTGTTACGACAGGAGGGAACACTGAAGCTTTCTTT
CATSVTTGGNTEAFF
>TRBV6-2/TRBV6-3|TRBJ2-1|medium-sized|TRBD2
TGTGCCAGCAGTCAAACTGATCGGGCGGGGGAGTTCTTC
CASSQTDRAGEFF
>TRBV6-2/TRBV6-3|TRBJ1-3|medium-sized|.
TGTGCCAGCAGTTACAATCAGGATCTCGAATACTACTCTGGAAACACCATATATTTT
CASSYNQDLEYYSGNTIYF
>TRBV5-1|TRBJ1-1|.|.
TGCGCCAGCAGCCGGCGGGGGGGGAAGGACACTGAAGCTTTCTTT
CASSRRGGKDTEAFF
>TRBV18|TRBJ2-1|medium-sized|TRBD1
TGTGCCAGCTCACCAAGACAGGGGGTCGATTCTGGTGAGCAGTTCTTC
CASSPRQGVDSGEQFF
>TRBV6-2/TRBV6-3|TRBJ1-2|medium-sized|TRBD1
TGTGCCAGCAGTTACTCTACGGACAGGGGGGACTATGGCTACACCTTC
CASSYSTDRGDYGYTF
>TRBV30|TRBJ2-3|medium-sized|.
TGTGCCTGGGGCTCTGGCGCTAGCACAGATACGCAGTATTTT
CAWGSGASTDTQYF
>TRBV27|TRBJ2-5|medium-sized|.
TGTGCCAGCAGTGGGAGGACAGTCCAAGAGACCCAGTACTTC
CASSGRTVQETQYF
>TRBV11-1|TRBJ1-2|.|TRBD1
TGTGCCAGCAGCCAAGATGGTGCGGGACAGGGCCTCTATGGCTACACCTTC
CASSQDGAGQGLYGYTF
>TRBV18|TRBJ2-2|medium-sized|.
TGTGCCAGCTCAGCCGGGAACGCGAACACCGGGGAGCTGTTTTTT
CASSAGNANTGELFF
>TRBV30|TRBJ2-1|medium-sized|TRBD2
TGTGCCCTCCCCTTTAGTAGCGGGGGATACTACAATGAGCAGTTCTTC
CALPFSSGGYYNEQFF
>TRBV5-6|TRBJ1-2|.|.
TGTGCCAGCAGCTTGGCAACTAACTATGGCTACACCTTC
CASSLATNYGYTF
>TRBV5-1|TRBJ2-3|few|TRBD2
TGCGCCAGCAGCCCCGGGACTACTAGCACAGATACGCAGTATTTT
CASSPGTTSTDTQYF